By share of the sample, the clone carrying this T cell receptor (beta chain) is large. The data derive from a study of sequential checkpoint blockade in melanoma. In the study overall: Maintenance nivolumab came after either treatment sequence.

The treatment denotes: randomized to nivolumab then ipilimumab (arm A) or the reverse (arm B). PBMC sorting kept live CD3+CD8+ cells without CD19 or CD56. Generated by immunoSEQ multiplex PCR, the TCRdb table keeps only in-frame clones and is missing some. Of tens of thousands of clones detected, nearly 70% appear once; the ten largest clones hold about 19%. The CDR3 runs 15 residues. Deletions cut 6 bases from V and 0 bases from J, with 12 bases between. The germline V gene has CDR1 MDHEN and CDR2 SYDVKM. This receptor was identified in a human donor with melanoma. Material: CD8+ T cells sorted from blood (inferred from file names), obtained from a patient given nivolumab and ipilimumab in sequence. This rearrangement joins TRBV28 to TRBJ1-3; D uncertain. The CDR3 loop reads CASSLGLNSGNTIYF. CDR3 nucleotides: TGTGCCAGCAGCCTAGGACTGAACTCTGGAAACACCATATATTTT.